One sample yielded the 3 T cell receptor beta chains listed below, sequenced in a study of patients and donors after allogeneic stem cell transplantation. TCRdb reprocessed the RT-PCR reads via MiXCR and lists one record per CDR3 protein. In the table there are about 87,000 distinct CDR3 sequences, around 5% of which are singletons. Sample: blood, either unsorted or a sorted T cell fraction (not recorded which). These receptors all stem from a human donor who was either an allogeneic HSCT recipient or a stem cell or donor lymphocyte infusion donor (not recorded which). It is not recorded whose cells these are; they may come from a transplant donor.

V is TRBV5-4 and J is TRBJ1-1; D gene ambiguous. This CDR3 is 13 amino acids long. CDR1 is SGHNT and CDR2 is YYREEE in the germline V gene (reference sequence). V shed 3 bases and J shed 7 bases, with 13 bases lying between them. Here the CDR3 reads CASSSPSSLEAFF. The CDR3 region has the DNA TGTGCCAGCAGCTCCCCCTCATCCCTTGAAGCTTTCTTT.

This clonotype came up many times. The chain recombines TRBV7-9 with TRBJ2-7; 9 bases are shared with TRBD1. The V gene's germline CDR1 is SEHNR and CDR2 FQNEAQ (reference sequence). After removal of 5 bases from V and 4 bases from J, the junction contained 6 bases not matched to a gene. The CDR3 extends over 14 amino acids. Here the CDR3 reads CASSTRDRVYEQYF. The CDR3 nucleotides read TGTGCCAGCAGCACCCGGGACAGGGTTTACGAGCAGTACTTC.

This clonotype was detected many times. The J gene is TRBJ2-7, the V gene TRBV12-3 or TRBV12-4; D uncertain. The CDR3 spans 13 residues. Trimming removed 4 bases from V and 4 bases from J, with 11 bases in between. CDR3 in DNA: TGTGCCAGCAGTTCGTGGGCGGAGTACGAGCAGTACTTC. Translated, it gives CASSSWAEYEQYF.